Listed below are T cell receptor beta chains from one sample, sequenced in a study of identical twins. TCRdb re-called the 5' RACE reads with MiXCR, one entry per CDR3 protein. This table has 500,000 or so distinct CDR3 sequences, more than 13% appearing once. These data also formed part of another study, on yellow fever vaccine responses in identical twins.

Specimen: CD4+ T cells sorted from blood. These receptors were taken from a woman aged 18-29 years in good health. CDR3s include the opening cysteine and the closing phenylalanine or tryptophan. Fields, in order: CDR3 length, J gene, clone size, V gene, D gene, CDR3 protein, CDR3 DNA. A D gene is named only where the DNA matches it firmly. Rows give clone size only sometimes, using once, few, many, or a class for an expanded clone.

CDR3 length: 10; J gene: TRBJ2-3; clone size: -; V gene: TRBV27; D gene: -; CDR3 protein: CASGSDTQYF; CDR3 DNA: TGTGCCAGCGGTTCAGATACGCAGTATTTT
CDR3 length: 13; J gene: TRBJ2-4; clone size: many; V gene: TRBV12-3/TRBV12-4; D gene: -; CDR3 protein: CASSRAEANIQYF; CDR3 DNA: TGTGCCAGCAGCCGAGCGGAAGCAAACATTCAGTACTTC
CDR3 length: 15; J gene: TRBJ2-1; clone size: -; V gene: TRBV5-5; D gene: TRBD2; CDR3 protein: CASSWTSGTYNEQFF; CDR3 DNA: TGTGCCAGCAGCTGGACTAGCGGGACCTACAATGAGCAGTTCTTC
CDR3 length: 13; J gene: TRBJ1-2; clone size: -; V gene: TRBV28; D gene: -; CDR3 protein: CASSFIGAPGYTF; CDR3 DNA: TGTGCCAGCAGTTTTATCGGGGCGCCAGGCTACACCTTC
CDR3 length: 15; J gene: TRBJ2-3; clone size: few; V gene: TRBV7-9; D gene: -; CDR3 protein: CASSRPGPQRNTQYF; CDR3 DNA: TGTGCCAGCAGCCGTCCGGGACCTCAGCGGAATACGCAGTATTTT
CDR3 length: 15; J gene: TRBJ2-2; clone size: few; V gene: TRBV12-3/TRBV12-4; D gene: TRBD2; CDR3 protein: CASSQTSGSPGELFF; CDR3 DNA: TGTGCCAGCAGTCAGACTAGCGGGAGCCCCGGGGAGCTGTTTTTT
CDR3 length: 14; J gene: TRBJ2-3; clone size: -; V gene: TRBV29-1; D gene: TRBD2; CDR3 protein: CSVQERGTTDTQYF; CDR3 DNA: TGCAGCGTTCAGGAGCGGGGGACAACAGATACGCAGTATTTT
CDR3 length: 17; J gene: TRBJ2-3; clone size: -; V gene: TRBV7-9; D gene: TRBD2; CDR3 protein: CASSDPYLAGDTDTQYF; CDR3 DNA: TGTGCCAGCAGCGACCCCTATCTAGCGGGAGACACAGATACGCAGTATTTT
CDR3 length: 14; J gene: TRBJ1-6; clone size: few; V gene: TRBV20-1; D gene: TRBD1; CDR3 protein: CSALMTGTDSPLHF; CDR3 DNA: TGCAGTGCCCTTATGACAGGGACGGATTCACCCCTCCACTTT
CDR3 length: 16; J gene: TRBJ2-7; clone size: -; V gene: TRBV11-2; D gene: TRBD1; CDR3 protein: CASSPPTGQGVGGQYF; CDR3 DNA: TGTGCCAGCAGCCCTCCGACGGGACAGGGAGTAGGCGGGCAGTACTTC
CDR3 length: 14; J gene: TRBJ1-1; clone size: few; V gene: TRBV3-1; D gene: -; CDR3 protein: CASSQDLQRIEAFF; CDR3 DNA: TGTGCCAGCAGCCAAGATCTACAGCGAATTGAAGCTTTCTTT
CDR3 length: 15; J gene: TRBJ2-2; clone size: -; V gene: TRBV12-3/TRBV12-4; D gene: -; CDR3 protein: CASSPGRPNTGELFF; CDR3 DNA: TGTGCCAGCAGTCCAGGCCGCCCGAACACCGGGGAGCTGTTTTTT
CDR3 length: 15; J gene: TRBJ2-3; clone size: few; V gene: TRBV9; D gene: TRBD2; CDR3 protein: CASSVGTSATDTQYF; CDR3 DNA: TGTGCCAGCAGCGTAGGCACTAGCGCCACAGATACGCAGTATTTT
CDR3 length: 15; J gene: TRBJ2-5; clone size: -; V gene: TRBV20-1; D gene: TRBD2; CDR3 protein: CSATRTSGSPETQYF; CDR3 DNA: TGCAGTGCCACAAGGACTAGCGGAAGCCCAGAGACCCAGTACTTC
CDR3 length: 18; J gene: TRBJ1-5; clone size: -; V gene: TRBV23-1; D gene: TRBD1; CDR3 protein: CASSQGHRGIKGNQPQHF; CDR3 DNA: TGCGCCAGCAGTCAAGGCCACAGGGGGATTAAGGGAAATCAGCCCCAGCATTTT
CDR3 length: 15; J gene: TRBJ2-3; clone size: many; V gene: TRBV12-3/TRBV12-4; D gene: -; CDR3 protein: CASSFDSPSTDTQYF; CDR3 DNA: TGTGCCAGCAGTTTCGACTCCCCCAGCACAGATACGCAGTATTTT
CDR3 length: 13; J gene: TRBJ2-2; clone size: -; V gene: TRBV3-1; D gene: -; CDR3 protein: CASSQEVIGELFF; CDR3 DNA: TGTGCCAGCAGCCAAGAGGTTATCGGGGAGCTGTTTTTT
CDR3 length: 13; J gene: TRBJ1-6; clone size: few; V gene: TRBV2; D gene: -; CDR3 protein: CASPGPGGSPLHF; CDR3 DNA: TGTGCCAGTCCCGGACCGGGGGGTTCACCCCTCCACTTT
CDR3 length: 13; J gene: TRBJ2-5; clone size: few; V gene: TRBV10-3; D gene: TRBD1; CDR3 protein: CAIGTGVEETQYF; CDR3 DNA: TGTGCCATCGGGACAGGGGTGGAAGAGACCCAGTACTTC
CDR3 length: 21; J gene: TRBJ2-7; clone size: few; V gene: TRBV18; D gene: -; CDR3 protein: CASSSPPSAGVWQKGIYEQYF; CDR3 DNA: TGTGCCAGCTCTAGTCCTCCCTCCGCAGGCGTATGGCAAAAGGGGATCTACGAGCAGTACTTC
CDR3 length: 16; J gene: TRBJ1-6; clone size: many; V gene: TRBV12-3/TRBV12-4; D gene: -; CDR3 protein: CASSAGRPLYNSPLHF; CDR3 DNA: TGTGCCAGCAGTGCGGGACGTCCTCTCTATAATTCACCCCTCCACTTT
CDR3 length: 15; J gene: TRBJ2-1; clone size: -; V gene: TRBV2; D gene: TRBD2; CDR3 protein: CASSASGDPNNEQFF; CDR3 DNA: TGTGCCAGCAGCGCTAGCGGGGACCCGAACAATGAGCAGTTCTTC
CDR3 length: 12; J gene: TRBJ2-1; clone size: -; V gene: TRBV7-2; D gene: -; CDR3 protein: CASSLRDLVPVF; CDR3 DNA: TGTGCCAGCAGCTTAAGGGACCTAGTTCCAGTCTTC
CDR3 length: 15; J gene: TRBJ2-3; clone size: -; V gene: TRBV7-2; D gene: -; CDR3 protein: CASSFKISAGDTQYF; CDR3 DNA: TGTGCCAGCAGCTTCAAAATTAGTGCCGGAGATACGCAGTATTTT
CDR3 length: 16; J gene: TRBJ2-6; clone size: -; V gene: TRBV5-6; D gene: TRBD1; CDR3 protein: CASSGTGTAGANVLTF; CDR3 DNA: TGTGCCAGCAGCGGGACAGGTACGGCTGGGGCCAACGTCCTGACTTTC
CDR3 length: 12; J gene: TRBJ1-2; clone size: -; V gene: TRBV6-1; D gene: -; CDR3 protein: CASSEARPESTF; CDR3 DNA: TGTGCCAGCAGTGAAGCGCGACCGGAAAGCACCTTC
CDR3 length: 16; J gene: TRBJ2-2; clone size: many; V gene: TRBV28; D gene: -; CDR3 protein: CASSLAGLIPSGELFF; CDR3 DNA: TGTGCCAGCAGTTTAGCCGGCCTGATCCCGTCCGGGGAGCTGTTTTTT
CDR3 length: 12; J gene: TRBJ2-7; clone size: -; V gene: TRBV29-1; D gene: -; CDR3 protein: CSVYGHSYEQYF; CDR3 DNA: TGCAGCGTTTACGGACACAGCTACGAGCAGTACTTC
CDR3 length: 11; J gene: TRBJ1-2; clone size: -; V gene: TRBV20-1; D gene: -; CDR3 protein: CSGYGQSSYTF; CDR3 DNA: TGCAGTGGTTACGGACAATCTAGCTACACCTTC
CDR3 length: 11; J gene: TRBJ2-7; clone size: many; V gene: TRBV6-6; D gene: -; CDR3 protein: CASSPMGEQYF; CDR3 DNA: TGTGCCAGCAGCCCTATGGGCGAGCAGTACTTC
CDR3 length: 13; J gene: TRBJ2-7; clone size: few; V gene: TRBV29-1; D gene: TRBD1; CDR3 protein: CSVGQGLTYEQYF; CDR3 DNA: TGCAGCGTGGGACAGGGGCTAACCTACGAGCAGTACTTC
CDR3 length: 14; J gene: TRBJ2-2; clone size: many; V gene: TRBV12-3/TRBV12-4; D gene: -; CDR3 protein: CASSFTGNTGELFF; CDR3 DNA: TGTGCCAGCAGTTTCACAGGCAACACCGGGGAGCTGTTTTTT
CDR3 length: 14; J gene: TRBJ1-1; clone size: few; V gene: TRBV6-2/TRBV6-3; D gene: TRBD1; CDR3 protein: CASSQQGARTEAFF; CDR3 DNA: TGTGCCAGCAGCCAACAGGGGGCAAGGACTGAAGCTTTCTTT
CDR3 length: 16; J gene: TRBJ2-2; clone size: many; V gene: TRBV10-2; D gene: -; CDR3 protein: CASRNEQTANTGELFF; CDR3 DNA: TGCGCCAGCAGGAACGAACAAACCGCGAACACCGGGGAGCTGTTTTTT
CDR3 length: 18; J gene: TRBJ2-5; clone size: few; V gene: TRBV4-1; D gene: TRBD2; CDR3 protein: CASSQGISGGTGAETQYF; CDR3 DNA: TGCGCCAGCAGCCAAGGAATTAGCGGGGGAACCGGGGCAGAGACCCAGTACTTC
CDR3 length: 14; J gene: TRBJ2-1; clone size: -; V gene: TRBV6-1; D gene: -; CDR3 protein: CASSPQTSYNEQFF; CDR3 DNA: TGTGCCAGCAGTCCACAAACCTCCTACAATGAGCAGTTCTTC
CDR3 length: 14; J gene: TRBJ2-1; clone size: -; V gene: TRBV7-2; D gene: -; CDR3 protein: CASSGRTDYNEQFF; CDR3 DNA: TGTGCCAGCAGCGGGAGGACAGACTACAATGAGCAGTTCTTC
CDR3 length: 15; J gene: TRBJ1-1; clone size: -; V gene: TRBV19; D gene: -; CDR3 protein: CASSIEGLGNTEAFF; CDR3 DNA: TGTGCCAGTAGTATAGAGGGCCTTGGGAACACTGAAGCTTTCTTT
CDR3 length: 16; J gene: TRBJ2-2; clone size: -; V gene: TRBV9; D gene: -; CDR3 protein: CASSVGGRPDTGELFF; CDR3 DNA: TGTGCCAGCAGCGTAGGGGGGCGCCCCGACACCGGGGAGCTGTTTTTT
CDR3 length: 15; J gene: TRBJ2-3; clone size: -; V gene: TRBV7-3; D gene: -; CDR3 protein: CASSRGTAITDTQYF; CDR3 DNA: TGTGCCAGCAGCCGCGGGACAGCAATCACAGATACGCAGTATTTT
CDR3 length: 15; J gene: TRBJ2-2; clone size: -; V gene: TRBV28; D gene: TRBD2; CDR3 protein: CASSTLRGGTGELFF; CDR3 DNA: TGTGCCAGCAGCACCCTCCGGGGGGGCACCGGGGAGCTGTTTTTT
CDR3 length: 15; J gene: TRBJ2-7; clone size: few; V gene: TRBV7-2; D gene: -; CDR3 protein: CASSPGTVRSYEQYF; CDR3 DNA: TGTGCCAGCAGCCCCGGGACGGTGAGATCCTACGAGCAGTACTTC
CDR3 length: 12; J gene: TRBJ2-5; clone size: -; V gene: TRBV28; D gene: -; CDR3 protein: CASSLLQQTQYF; CDR3 DNA: TGTGCCAGCAGTTTACTACAGCAGACCCAGTACTTC
CDR3 length: 16; J gene: TRBJ2-7; clone size: few; V gene: TRBV7-2; D gene: TRBD2; CDR3 protein: CASSLKASGGSYEQYF; CDR3 DNA: TGTGCCAGCAGCTTAAAGGCTAGCGGGGGATCCTACGAGCAGTACTTC
CDR3 length: 14; J gene: TRBJ2-7; clone size: -; V gene: TRBV20-1; D gene: TRBD2; CDR3 protein: CSARKAGGNYEQYF; CDR3 DNA: TGCAGTGCTAGAAAAGCGGGAGGGAATTACGAGCAGTACTTC
CDR3 length: 13; J gene: TRBJ2-7; clone size: few; V gene: TRBV4-1; D gene: -; CDR3 protein: CASSSELHPEQYF; CDR3 DNA: TGCGCCAGCAGTTCCGAACTCCATCCCGAGCAGTACTTC
CDR3 length: 13; J gene: TRBJ2-5; clone size: few; V gene: TRBV5-1; D gene: TRBD1; CDR3 protein: CASSLTGTETQYF; CDR3 DNA: TGCGCCAGCAGCCTGACAGGGACAGAGACCCAGTACTTC
CDR3 length: 10; J gene: TRBJ1-5; clone size: many; V gene: TRBV2; D gene: -; CDR3 protein: CASSREPQHF; CDR3 DNA: TGTGCCAGCTCGCGGGAGCCCCAGCATTTT
CDR3 length: 16; J gene: TRBJ2-5; clone size: few; V gene: TRBV20-1; D gene: TRBD2; CDR3 protein: CSASPTSGGYKNTQYF; CDR3 DNA: TGCAGTGCTAGCCCCACTAGCGGGGGCTACAAGAACACCCAGTACTTC
CDR3 length: 14; J gene: TRBJ2-2; clone size: -; V gene: TRBV7-9; D gene: -; CDR3 protein: CASTLPKGTGELFF; CDR3 DNA: TGTGCCAGCACCCTGCCGAAGGGCACCGGGGAGCTGTTTTTT
CDR3 length: 15; J gene: TRBJ1-2; clone size: -; V gene: TRBV29-1; D gene: TRBD1; CDR3 protein: CSVEAGGSQNYGYTF; CDR3 DNA: TGCAGCGTTGAAGCAGGGGGCTCTCAAAACTATGGCTACACCTTC
CDR3 length: 15; J gene: TRBJ1-1; clone size: -; V gene: TRBV29-1; D gene: -; CDR3 protein: CSVEDEGHWNTEAFF; CDR3 DNA: TGCAGCGTTGAGGACGAGGGACACTGGAACACTGAAGCTTTCTTT
CDR3 length: 14; J gene: TRBJ1-3; clone size: -; V gene: TRBV11-2; D gene: -; CDR3 protein: CASSLPGAGNTIYF; CDR3 DNA: TGTGCCAGCAGCTTACCAGGGGCTGGAAACACCATATATTTT
CDR3 length: 14; J gene: TRBJ2-2; clone size: many; V gene: TRBV11-2; D gene: -; CDR3 protein: CASSFSLNTGELFF; CDR3 DNA: TGTGCCAGCAGCTTTTCGCTGAACACCGGGGAGCTGTTTTTT
CDR3 length: 12; J gene: TRBJ2-7; clone size: few; V gene: TRBV21-1; D gene: -; CDR3 protein: CASSKSGFVGYF; CDR3 DNA: TGTGCCAGCAGCAAATCAGGGTTTGTAGGGTACTTC
CDR3 length: 17; J gene: TRBJ2-2; clone size: -; V gene: TRBV5-1; D gene: TRBD1; CDR3 protein: CASRKTPGQGLTGELFF; CDR3 DNA: TGCGCCAGCAGGAAAACCCCGGGACAGGGTCTCACCGGGGAGCTGTTTTTT
CDR3 length: 14; J gene: TRBJ2-5; clone size: few; V gene: TRBV5-4; D gene: -; CDR3 protein: CASSLGKELKTQYF; CDR3 DNA: TGTGCCAGCAGCTTGGGGAAAGAGTTGAAGACCCAGTACTTC
CDR3 length: 15; J gene: TRBJ2-5; clone size: -; V gene: TRBV5-6; D gene: -; CDR3 protein: CASSGAVGRQETQYF; CDR3 DNA: TGTGCCAGCAGCGGGGCAGTGGGGCGCCAAGAGACCCAGTACTTC
CDR3 length: 14; J gene: TRBJ2-7; clone size: -; V gene: TRBV20-1; D gene: -; CDR3 protein: CSARDYRSSYEQYF; CDR3 DNA: TGCAGTGCTAGAGACTACAGGAGCTCCTACGAGCAGTACTTC
CDR3 length: 13; J gene: TRBJ1-2; clone size: few; V gene: TRBV7-9; D gene: -; CDR3 protein: CASSLGTVPGYTF; CDR3 DNA: TGTGCCAGCAGCTTAGGGACCGTTCCGGGCTACACCTTC